This T cell receptor beta chain was profiled in a study of OX40 agonist ivuxolimab in advanced cancers. For the study at large: Patients were treated with intravenous ivuxolimab, dosed at 0.01 to 10 mg/kg and infused every 2 weeks.

TCRdb's table, derived via immunoSEQ multiplex PCR, lists solely in-frame clones and lacks some. The repertoire holds roughly 80,000 clones, with about 86% as singletons. Germline V lookup: CDR1 LNHDA, CDR2 SQIVND (reference sequence). The junction had 5 bases not matched to a gene; V was cut back by 3 bases and J by 0 bases. This CDR3 region has 15 residues. In the case of this clone: The antigen remains unidentified.

Findings and caveats of the study: The antigens recognized by the expanded peripheral T cells, that is their antigen specificity, were not determined. Averaging showed that CD8+ T cells had more expanded clones than CD4+ did.

This chain connects TRBV19 to TRBJ2-7; 7 positions match TRBD2. This receptor was identified in an adult with an advanced solid tumor such as melanoma, head and neck, liver or kidney cancer. The sequences come from CD4+ or CD8+ T cells sorted from blood, collected in a trial of the OX40 agonist ivuxolimab. The DNA for the CDR3 is TGTGCCAGTAGTATTAAGCGGGGAGCCTCCTACGAGCAGTACTTC. Residues: CASSIKRGASYEQYF.